The present T cell receptor beta chain was sequenced within a study of T cells of healthy individuals. CDR3 length: 14 amino acids. Trimming stripped 2 bases from V and 0 bases from J, with 8 bases between. Germline V gene data show CDR1 as DFQATT and CDR2 as SNEGSKA (reference sequence). TCRdb processed the 5' RACE reads anew with MiXCR; each CDR3 protein has one entry. There are just over 40,000 distinct CDR3 sequences in the sample; 4% to 5% occur only once, and about 8.9% lies in the top ten. In its sample, this clonotype was seen many times. V gene TRBV20-1 combines with J gene TRBJ1-3; no firm D call. The source of this sequence is a human donor in good health. The chain's CDR3 is CSARNGNSGNTIYF. The CDR3 DNA sequence: TGCAGTGCTAGAAACGGAAACTCTGGAAACACCATATATTTT.